The rows below give T cell receptor beta chains drawn from one sample of a study of neoadjuvant anti-PD-1 for oral cavity cancer. Libraries were prepared by immunoSEQ multiplex PCR; TCRdb keeps only in-frame clonotypes and omits some of them. The sample comprises approximately 10,000 clones, under 75% of which are singletons, and about 4.5% rests with the top ten. The sample in question was PBMCs, obtained after nivolumab (anti-PD-1) treatment. Source of these receptors: a person between 35 and 79 years old with oral cavity squamous cell carcinoma. CDR3s include the opening cysteine and the closing phenylalanine or tryptophan. D genes are given only for firm matches. Clone sizes are given selectively: once, few, many, or a class where the clone is expanded.

V gene: TRBV4-1
J gene: TRBJ1-4
D gene: .
clone size: .
CDR3 protein: CASSQVGGSRFNEKLFF
CDR3 DNA: TGCGCCAGCAGCCAAGTTGGTGGAAGCCGTTTTAATGAAAAACTGTTTTTT

V gene: TRBV4-2
J gene: TRBJ2-2
D gene: TRBD1
clone size: .
CDR3 protein: CASSDRGVTGELFF
CDR3 DNA: TGTGCCAGCAGTGACAGGGGGGTCACCGGGGAGCTGTTTTTT

V gene: TRBV5-6
J gene: TRBJ2-7
D gene: .
clone size: .
CDR3 protein: CASSLFVGEQYF
CDR3 DNA: TGTGCCAGCAGCTTGTTTGTGGGGGAGCAGTACTTC

V gene: TRBV19
J gene: TRBJ1-2
D gene: .
clone size: .
CDR3 protein: CATRAENLPYGYTF
CDR3 DNA: TGTGCCACGAGAGCTGAGAATCTTCCCTATGGCTACACCTTC

V gene: TRBV29-1
J gene: TRBJ2-3
D gene: .
clone size: .
CDR3 protein: CSVDGSTDTQYF
CDR3 DNA: TGCAGCGTTGATGGCAGCACAGATACGCAGTATTTT

V gene: TRBV5-1
J gene: TRBJ2-3
D gene: .
clone size: .
CDR3 protein: CASSLDGSADTQYF
CDR3 DNA: TGCGCCAGCAGCTTGGACGGGAGCGCAGATACGCAGTATTTT

V gene: TRBV28
J gene: TRBJ2-7
D gene: .
clone size: .
CDR3 protein: CASSFSYEQYF
CDR3 DNA: TGTGCCAGCAGTTTCTCCTACGAGCAGTACTTC

V gene: TRBV2
J gene: TRBJ1-3
D gene: TRBD1
clone size: .
CDR3 protein: CASRPLTGGVAGNTIYF
CDR3 DNA: TGTGCCAGCAGGCCCCTGACAGGGGGCGTCGCTGGAAACACCATATATTTT

V gene: TRBV20-1
J gene: TRBJ2-1
D gene: .
clone size: .
CDR3 protein: CSASGLDEQFF
CDR3 DNA: TGCAGTGCCTCGGGTCTCGATGAGCAGTTCTTC

V gene: TRBV6-1
J gene: TRBJ1-4
D gene: TRBD1
clone size: .
CDR3 protein: CASSRDRDEKLFF
CDR3 DNA: TGTGCCAGCAGCCGGGACAGGGATGAAAAACTGTTTTTT

V gene: TRBV19
J gene: TRBJ1-1
D gene: TRBD1
clone size: .
CDR3 protein: CASAKGAGGMNTEAFF
CDR3 DNA: TGTGCCAGTGCCAAAGGGGCAGGGGGGATGAACACTGAAGCTTTCTTT

V gene: TRBV6-5
J gene: TRBJ2-2
D gene: .
clone size: few
CDR3 protein: CASSYKGPKTTGELFF
CDR3 DNA: TGTGCCAGCAGTTACAAGGGACCGAAGACGACCGGGGAGCTGTTTTTT

V gene: TRBV7-2
J gene: TRBJ1-4
D gene: .
clone size: .
CDR3 protein: CASSPNRDEKLFF
CDR3 DNA: TGTGCCAGCAGCCCCAACAGGGACGAAAAACTGTTTTTT